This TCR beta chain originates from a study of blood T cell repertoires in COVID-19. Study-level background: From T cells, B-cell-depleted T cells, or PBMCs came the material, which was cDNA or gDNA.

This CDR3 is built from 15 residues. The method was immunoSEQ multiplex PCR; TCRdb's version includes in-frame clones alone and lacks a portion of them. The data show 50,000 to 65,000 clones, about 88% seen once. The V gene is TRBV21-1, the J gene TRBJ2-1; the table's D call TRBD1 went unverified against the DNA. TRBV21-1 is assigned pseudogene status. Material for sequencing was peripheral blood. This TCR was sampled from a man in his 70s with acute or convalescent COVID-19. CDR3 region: CASSKGDSSYNEQFF. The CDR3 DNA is TGTGCCAGCAGCAAAGGGGACAGTTCCTACAATGAGCAGTTCTTC.